This TCR beta chain was profiled in a study of T cells in Graves' hyperthyroidism and ophthalmopathy. Study-level information: Once the initial diagnosis was made, peripheral blood was obtained before any treatment.

Of note for this clonotype: Its specificity is not known.

Patients aged 18 to 65 had newly diagnosed hyperthyroidism lasting under 2 months. The diagnostic basis comprised clinical symptoms, serum thyroxine and TRAb, thyroid ultrasound and orbital computed tomography. The TCR beta CDR3 regions underwent amplification using RNA transcripts as the source. HTBI primers were used for first-round RT-PCR of the TCR CDR3. TCRdb re-called the multiplex PCR reads through MiXCR, storing one row per CDR3 protein. The table records about 420,000 distinct CDR3 sequences, 12% to 15% of them present only once. V lost 7 bases to trimming and J lost 9 bases; unmatched junction nucleotides: 17. The CDR3 spans 16 residues. Germline V gene lookup returns CDR1 LNHDA and CDR2 SQIVND (reference sequence). Study-level points and caveats: Model output signaled ophthalmopathy a median roughly 6 months ahead of onset.

Sequencing was done on a sample of blood. This chain uses TRBV19 with TRBJ2-1; 8 nucleotides match TRBD1. The source of this sequence is a woman between 18 and 29 years old with Graves' hyperthyroidism. CDR3 amino acids: CASTTRAGQGSGEQFF. The CDR3 DNA reads as TGTGCCAGTACTACGAGGGCCGGACAGGGTTCAGGTGAGCAGTTCTTC.